One sample yielded the 8 T cell receptor beta chains listed below, sequenced in a study of blood T cell repertoires in COVID-19 (dated by TCRdb to 2020 to 2022). Library preparation used the immunoSEQ multiplex PCR assay. TCRdb provides this immuneACCESS table in a form limited to in-frame rearrangements. Some clones are lacking; in checked studies, under half of them reflect an unresolved V gene, and why the rest are absent is not known. This sample has about 210,000 clones in its table, and approximately 86% of those were observed once. Under 13% of the sample lies in the top ten. Source material: PBMCs or T cells enriched from blood (not recorded which). All receptors derive from a man between 18 and 35 years old with acute COVID-19.

V gene TRBV18 combines with J gene TRBJ1-1; D gene unclear. Germline CDR1 and CDR2: KGHSH and LQKENI. The CDR3 totals 14 residues. With 1 base removed from V and 1 base from J, the gap between germline ends came to 7 bases. Here the CDR3 reads CASSPRHKNTEAFF. In nucleotides, the CDR3 is TGTGCCAGCTCACCACGGCATAAGAACACTGAAGCTTTCTTT.

The J gene is TRBJ2-2, the V gene TRBV6-1; tentatively, D is TRBD2 (6 bases). The CDR3 contains 16 residues. Germline CDR1 MNHNS, CDR2 SASEGT. Trimming removed 0 bases at V and 7 bases at J, with 15 bases between. The CDR3 is CASSEAGGKGSGELFF. Written as DNA, the CDR3 is TGTGCCAGCAGTGAAGCTGGCGGGAAGGGAAGCGGGGAGCTGTTTTTT.

The J gene is TRBJ2-3, the V gene TRBV27; 9 bases map to TRBD2. V lost 4 bases and J lost 0; bases outside the gene matches: 5. There are 16 residues in the CDR3. CDR1 MNHEY and CDR2 SMNVEV come from the germline V gene (reference sequence). In nucleotides, the CDR3 is TGTGCCAGCAGTTCACTAGCGGGTCCTAGCACAGATACGCAGTATTTT. It specifies CASSSLAGPSTDTQYF.

This chain links TRBV9 with TRBJ2-1, with 9 bases that match TRBD2. The CDR3 contains 16 residues. Trimming took 2 bases from V and 6 from J; bases not matched to a gene: 9. CDR1 is SGDLS and CDR2 is YYNGEE in the germline V gene. For the CDR3, the DNA is TGTGCCAGCAGCGTGGTGGCGGGAGGGCCCCTCAATGAGCAGTTCTTC. It yields the protein CASSVVAGGPLNEQFF. The full variable domain, completed using reference TRBV9 and TRBJ2-1, is DSGVTQTPKHLITATGQRVTLRCSPRSGDLSVYWYQQSLDQGLQFLIQYYNGEERAKGNILERFSAQQFPDLHSELNLSSLELGDSALYFCASSVVAGGPLNEQFFGPGTRLTVL.

The rearrangement links TRBV7-9 to TRBJ1-4, with TRBD1 identical over 8 bases. The CDR3 sequence is 14 residues long. Germline V gives CDR1 SEHNR, CDR2 FQNEAQ (reference sequence). The trim removed 6 bases at V and 4 bases at J, leaving 4 bases unmatched. This chain's CDR3 is CASSIGQGNEKLFF. The CDR3 DNA sequence: TGTGCCAGCAGTATAGGACAGGGTAATGAAAAACTGTTTTTT.

The rearrangement joins TRBV30 to TRBJ1-5; D possibly corresponds to TRBD1 (6 bases). Trimming stripped 7 bases from V and 3 bases from J, with 16 bases between. The CDR3 has 14 residues. Germline lookup yields CDR1 GTSNPN and CDR2 SVGIG (reference sequence). DNA for the CDR3: TGTGCCTCTAGCACAGGGTTAAACAATCAGCCCCAGCATTTT. Its translation: CASSTGLNNQPQHF.

This clone was seen a handful of times. This chain connects TRBV5-6 to TRBJ1-2, with D tentatively TRBD1 (5 bases). V shed 4 bases and J shed 7 bases, with 17 bases lying between them. From germline, CDR1 is SGHDT and CDR2 YYEEEE. The CDR3 has 14 amino acids. The DNA of the CDR3 is TGTGCCAGCAGCCCGGGCAGGGAGGGTAGTGGCTACACCTTC. Translation gives CASSPGREGSGYTF.

The chain has TRBV13 and TRBJ2-3, with TRBD2 matching 14 bases. The CDR3 contains 18 residues. Germline CDR1 and CDR2: PRHDT and FYEKMQ (reference sequence). Unmatched junction bases numbered 8, after V lost 5 bases and J lost 1 base. The CDR3 coding sequence is TGTGCCAGCAGCGTGACTAGCGGGAGGGCCCTCGGCACAGATACGCAGTATTTT. Amino acids: CASSVTSGRALGTDTQYF.